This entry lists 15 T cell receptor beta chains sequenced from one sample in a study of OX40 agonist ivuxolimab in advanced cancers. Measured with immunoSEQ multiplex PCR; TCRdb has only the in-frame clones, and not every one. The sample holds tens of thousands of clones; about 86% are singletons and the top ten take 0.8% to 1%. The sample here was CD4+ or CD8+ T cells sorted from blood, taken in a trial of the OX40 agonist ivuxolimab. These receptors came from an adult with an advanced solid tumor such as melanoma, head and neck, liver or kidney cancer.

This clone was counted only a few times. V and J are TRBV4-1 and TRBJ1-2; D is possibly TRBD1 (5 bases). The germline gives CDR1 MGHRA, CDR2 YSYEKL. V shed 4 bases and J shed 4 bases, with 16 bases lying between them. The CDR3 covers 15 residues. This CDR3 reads CASSRLLGEGYGYTF. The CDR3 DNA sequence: TGCGCCAGCAGCCGTTTACTGGGGGAAGGCTATGGCTACACCTTC.

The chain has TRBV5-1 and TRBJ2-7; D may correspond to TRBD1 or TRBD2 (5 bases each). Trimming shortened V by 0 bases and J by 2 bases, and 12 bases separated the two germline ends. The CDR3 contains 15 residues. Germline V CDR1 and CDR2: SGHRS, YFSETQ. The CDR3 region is CASSLESGDPYEQYF. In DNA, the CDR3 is TGCGCCAGCAGCTTGGAATCCGGGGACCCCTACGAGCAGTACTTC.

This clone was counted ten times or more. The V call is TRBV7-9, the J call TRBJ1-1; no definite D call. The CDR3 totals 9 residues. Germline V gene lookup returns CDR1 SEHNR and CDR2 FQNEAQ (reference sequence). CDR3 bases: TGTGCGTCGAACACTGAAGCTTTCTTT. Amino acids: CASNTEAFF.

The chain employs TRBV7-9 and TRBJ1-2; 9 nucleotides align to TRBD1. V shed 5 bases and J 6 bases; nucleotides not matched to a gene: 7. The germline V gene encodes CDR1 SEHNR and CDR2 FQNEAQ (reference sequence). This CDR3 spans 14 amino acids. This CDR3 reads CASSLTGGAHGYTF. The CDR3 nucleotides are TGTGCCAGCAGCCTTACAGGGGGCGCCCATGGCTACACCTTC.

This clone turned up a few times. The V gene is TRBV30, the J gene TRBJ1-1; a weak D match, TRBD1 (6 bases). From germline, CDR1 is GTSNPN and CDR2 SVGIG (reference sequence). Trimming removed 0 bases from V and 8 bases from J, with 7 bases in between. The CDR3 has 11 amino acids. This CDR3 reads CAWSVTGEAFF. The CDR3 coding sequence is TGTGCCTGGAGTGTAACAGGGGAAGCTTTCTTT.

CDR3 in amino acids: CASRPRGNYGYTF. Here the CDR3 DNA reads TGTGCCAGTAGACCCAGGGGAAACTATGGCTACACCTTC. This chain uses TRBV19 with TRBJ1-2, with D maybe TRBD1 (6 bases). Deletions cut 6 bases from V and 2 bases from J, with 10 bases between. CDR1 is LNHDA and CDR2 is SQIVND in the germline V gene (reference sequence). The CDR3 length is 13 residues.

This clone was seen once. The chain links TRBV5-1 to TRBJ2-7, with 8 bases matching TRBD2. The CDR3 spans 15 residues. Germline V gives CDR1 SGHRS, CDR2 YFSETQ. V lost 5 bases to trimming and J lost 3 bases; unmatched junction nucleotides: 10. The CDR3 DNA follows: TGCGCCAGCAGGTTCCTAGCGGGCCTCCTCTACGAGCAGTACTTC. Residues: CASRFLAGLLYEQYF.

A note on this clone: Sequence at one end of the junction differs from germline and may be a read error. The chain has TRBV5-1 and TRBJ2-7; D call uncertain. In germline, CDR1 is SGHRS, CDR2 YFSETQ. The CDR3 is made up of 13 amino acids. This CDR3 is CASSLRKSYEQYF. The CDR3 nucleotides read TGTGCCAGCAGCTTGCGGAAGTCTTACGAGCAGTACTTC.

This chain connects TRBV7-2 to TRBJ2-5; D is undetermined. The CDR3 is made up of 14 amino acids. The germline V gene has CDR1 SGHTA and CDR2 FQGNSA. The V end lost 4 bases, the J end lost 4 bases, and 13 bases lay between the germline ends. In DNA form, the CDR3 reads TGTGCCAGCAGCTCCACGGGTTGGGGAGAGACCCAGTACTTC. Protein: CASSSTGWGETQYF.

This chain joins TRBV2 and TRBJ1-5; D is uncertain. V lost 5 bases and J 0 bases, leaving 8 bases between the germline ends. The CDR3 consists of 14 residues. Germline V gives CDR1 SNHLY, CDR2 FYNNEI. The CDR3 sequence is CASSSVNSNQPQHF. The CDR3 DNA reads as TGTGCCAGCAGTAGTGTTAATAGCAATCAGCCCCAGCATTTT.

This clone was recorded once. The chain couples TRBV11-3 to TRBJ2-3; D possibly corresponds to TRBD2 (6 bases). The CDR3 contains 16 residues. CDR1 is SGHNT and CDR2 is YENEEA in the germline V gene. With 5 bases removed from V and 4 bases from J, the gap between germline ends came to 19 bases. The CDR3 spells CASSLSGLQGPDTQYF. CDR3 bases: TGTGCCAGCAGCCTCAGCGGGTTGCAGGGACCAGATACGCAGTATTTT.

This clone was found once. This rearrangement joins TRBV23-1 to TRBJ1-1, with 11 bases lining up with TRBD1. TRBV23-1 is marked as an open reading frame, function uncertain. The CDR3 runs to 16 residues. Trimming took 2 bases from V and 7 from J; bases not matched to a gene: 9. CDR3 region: CASSQTQDRGPFEAFF. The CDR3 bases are TGCGCCAGCAGTCAAACCCAGGACAGGGGGCCGTTTGAAGCTTTCTTT.

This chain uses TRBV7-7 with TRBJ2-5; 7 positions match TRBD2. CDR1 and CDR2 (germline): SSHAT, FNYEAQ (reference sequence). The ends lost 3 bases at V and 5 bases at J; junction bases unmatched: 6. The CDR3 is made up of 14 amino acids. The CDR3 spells CASSFGGSPETQYF. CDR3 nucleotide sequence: TGTGCCAGCAGCTTTGGCGGGAGCCCGGAGACCCAGTACTTC.

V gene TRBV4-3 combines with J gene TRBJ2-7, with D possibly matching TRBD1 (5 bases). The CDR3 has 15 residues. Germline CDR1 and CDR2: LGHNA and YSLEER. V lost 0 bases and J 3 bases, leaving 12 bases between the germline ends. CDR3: CASSQDRATFYEQYF. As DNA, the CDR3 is TGCGCCAGCAGCCAAGACAGGGCTACTTTCTACGAGCAGTACTTC.

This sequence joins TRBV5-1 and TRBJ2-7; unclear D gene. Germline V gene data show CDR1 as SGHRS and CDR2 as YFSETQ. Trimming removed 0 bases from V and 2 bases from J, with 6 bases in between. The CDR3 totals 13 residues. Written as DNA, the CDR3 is TGCGCCAGCAGCTTGGGGAGCACCTACGAGCAGTACTTC. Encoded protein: CASSLGSTYEQYF. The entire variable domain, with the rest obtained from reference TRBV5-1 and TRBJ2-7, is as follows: KAGVTQTPRYLIKTRGQQVTLSCSPISGHRSVSWYQQTPGQGLQFLFEYFSETQRNKGNFPGRFSGRQFSNSRSEMNVSTLELGDSALYLCASSLGSTYEQYFGPGTRLTVT.